Shown below are 8 T cell receptor beta chains from a single sample sequenced in a study of blood T cells in healthy people across ages. For the second PCR, which ran for about 7 to 11 cycles, a sample-barcoded 5' primer and a J-beta primer mix were used. TCRdb reprocessed the 5' RACE reads with MiXCR, giving one entry per CDR3 protein. The repertoire holds 650,000 to 800,000 distinct CDR3 sequences, with under 65% as singletons. Source material: blood. The origin of the receptors is a woman of 80 years or more in good health.

This clonotype was observed many times. The chain is built from TRBV25-1 and TRBJ2-3; 8 nucleotides match TRBD2. Germline-derived CDR1 and CDR2 are MGHDK and SYGVNS. The CDR3 covers 14 residues. V shed 6 bases, J shed 6 bases, and the junction held 8 bases outside the gene matches. CDR3 protein: CASRTPGGRDTQYF. CDR3 sequence (DNA): TGTGCCAGCAGGACTCCGGGGGGGAGGGATACGCAGTATTTT.

This clonotype showed up many times. This chain links TRBV20-1 with TRBJ1-5; a possible D gene is TRBD1 (6 bases). Trimming pared 0 bases from V and 4 bases from J, leaving 10 bases between. Germline loops: CDR1 DFQATT, CDR2 SNEGSKA (reference sequence). The CDR3 is 14 residues long. The CDR3 spells CSARDRGRNQPQHF. CDR3 coding DNA: TGCAGTGCTAGAGACAGGGGAAGGAATCAGCCCCAGCATTTT.

The V call is TRBV6-1, the J call TRBJ1-1, with D possibly TRBD1 on 6 matching bases. The CDR3 has 17 residues. With 7 bases removed from V and 0 bases from J, the gap between germline ends came to 21 bases. In germline, CDR1 is MNHNS, CDR2 SASEGT. The CDR3 sequence is CASNPDRSPLMNTEAFF. CDR3 bases: TGTGCCAGCAATCCCGACAGGAGCCCCTTAATGAACACTGAAGCTTTCTTT.

This chain links TRBV4-1 with TRBJ2-7; D gene unclear. CDR1 and CDR2 (germline): MGHRA, YSYEKL. V lost 0 bases and J lost 0, with 12 bases in between. There are 16 residues in the CDR3. CDR3 coding DNA: TGCGCCAGCAGCCAAGATGGGCCAGGAAGCTCCTACGAGCAGTACTTC. Translated: CASSQDGPGSSYEQYF.

DNA for the CDR3: TGTGCCAGCAGCTTAGATCGGGACAGGGGGCCGCGGTACACTGAAGCTTTCTTT. Translation: CASSLDRDRGPRYTEAFF. The chain has TRBV7-6 and TRBJ1-1; 12 bases align to TRBD1. In germline, CDR1 is SGHVS, CDR2 FNYEAQ. The CDR3 spans 18 residues. Trimming took 1 base from V and 3 from J; bases not matched to a gene: 9.

This clonotype has a count of ten or more. The chain joins TRBV6-6 to TRBJ2-3, with D perhaps TRBD1 or TRBD2 (5 bases each). Germline assignment: CDR1 MNHNY and CDR2 SVGAGI (reference sequence). V lost 5 bases, J lost 1 base, and 10 bases lay in between. This CDR3 spans 14 amino acids. CDR3 DNA sequence: TGTGCCAGCAGTGATGTGGGGGGCACAGATACGCAGTATTTT. The encoded protein is CASSDVGGTDTQYF.

CDR3 residues: CASSSGTPTYEQYF. In nucleotides, the CDR3 is TGTGCCAGCAGCTCGGGGACGCCAACCTACGAGCAGTACTTC. The chain is built from TRBV7-2 and TRBJ2-4, with D perhaps assigned TRBD1 or TRBD2 (5 bases each). The J call is uncertain, as TRBJ2-7 better fits the DNA end. The length of the CDR3 is 14 residues. Germline V gene sequence: CDR1 SGHTA, CDR2 FQGNSA.

Of note for this clonotype: A much larger clone lies a single base off, so this may be a read error. The rearrangement uses TRBV12-3 or TRBV12-4 and TRBJ1-1; TRBD1 might be the D (6 bases). The CDR3 is made up of 14 amino acids. CDR3 residues: CTSSLEGGAAEAFF. In nucleotides, the CDR3 is TGTACCAGCAGTTTAGAGGGGGGGGCTGCTGAAGCTTTCTTT.